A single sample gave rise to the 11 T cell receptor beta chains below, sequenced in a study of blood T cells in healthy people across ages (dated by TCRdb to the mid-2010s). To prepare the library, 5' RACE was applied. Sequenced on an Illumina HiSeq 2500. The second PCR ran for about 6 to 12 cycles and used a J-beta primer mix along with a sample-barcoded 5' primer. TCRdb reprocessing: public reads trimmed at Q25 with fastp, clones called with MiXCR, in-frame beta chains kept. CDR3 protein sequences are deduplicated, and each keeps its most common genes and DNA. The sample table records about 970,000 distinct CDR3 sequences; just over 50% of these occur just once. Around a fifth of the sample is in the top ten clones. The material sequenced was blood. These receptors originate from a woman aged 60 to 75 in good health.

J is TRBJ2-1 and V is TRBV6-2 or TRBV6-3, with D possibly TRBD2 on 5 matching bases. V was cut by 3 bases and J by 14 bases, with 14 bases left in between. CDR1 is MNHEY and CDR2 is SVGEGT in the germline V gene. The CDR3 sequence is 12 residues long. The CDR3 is CASSYSREGKFF. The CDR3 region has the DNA TGTGCCAGCAGTTATTCCCGGGAAGGGAAGTTCTTC.

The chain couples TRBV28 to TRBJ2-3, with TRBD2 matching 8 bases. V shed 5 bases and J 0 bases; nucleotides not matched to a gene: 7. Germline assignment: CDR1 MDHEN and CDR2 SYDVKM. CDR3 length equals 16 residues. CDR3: CASSAPSSGSTDTQYF. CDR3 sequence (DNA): TGTGCCAGCAGTGCCCCATCTAGCGGGAGCACAGATACGCAGTATTTT.

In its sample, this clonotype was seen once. The CDR3 sequence is CSASSQRGNNEQFF. The CDR3 DNA reads as TGCAGTGCTAGCTCCCAGCGGGGCAACAATGAGCAGTTCTTC. The gene calls are TRBV20-1 and TRBJ2-1; 7 bases are a match to TRBD2. After removal of 3 bases from V and 5 bases from J, the junction contained 7 bases not matched to a gene. The CDR3 runs 14 residues. The germline V gene has CDR1 DFQATT and CDR2 SNEGSKA (reference sequence).

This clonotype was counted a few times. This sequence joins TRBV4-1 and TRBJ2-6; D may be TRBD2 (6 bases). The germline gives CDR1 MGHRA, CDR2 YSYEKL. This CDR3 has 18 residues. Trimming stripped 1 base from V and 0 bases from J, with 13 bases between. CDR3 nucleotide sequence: TGCGCCAGCAGCCAAGCGATTAGCGGATACTCTGGGGCCAACGTCCTGACTTTC. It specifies CASSQAISGYSGANVLTF.

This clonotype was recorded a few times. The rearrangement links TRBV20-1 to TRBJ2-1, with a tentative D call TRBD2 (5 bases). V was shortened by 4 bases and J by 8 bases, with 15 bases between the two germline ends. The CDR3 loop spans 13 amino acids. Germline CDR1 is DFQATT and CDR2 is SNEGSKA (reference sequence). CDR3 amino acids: CSAIASPMDEQFF. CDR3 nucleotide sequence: TGCAGTGCTATAGCTAGCCCGATGGATGAGCAGTTCTTC.

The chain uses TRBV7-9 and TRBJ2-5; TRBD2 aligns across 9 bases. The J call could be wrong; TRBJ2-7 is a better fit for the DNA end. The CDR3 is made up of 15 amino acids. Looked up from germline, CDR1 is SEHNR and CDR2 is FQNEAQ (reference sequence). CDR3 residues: CASSLRGSGSSEQYF. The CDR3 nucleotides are TGTGCCAGCAGCTTAAGGGGTAGCGGGAGCAGCGAGCAGTACTTC.

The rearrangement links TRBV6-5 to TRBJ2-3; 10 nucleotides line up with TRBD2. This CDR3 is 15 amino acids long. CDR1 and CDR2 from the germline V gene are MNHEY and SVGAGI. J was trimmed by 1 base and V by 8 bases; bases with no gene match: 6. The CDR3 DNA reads TGTGCCAGCGGAGCCGGGACTAGCGGCACAGATACGCAGTATTTT. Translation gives CASGAGTSGTDTQYF.

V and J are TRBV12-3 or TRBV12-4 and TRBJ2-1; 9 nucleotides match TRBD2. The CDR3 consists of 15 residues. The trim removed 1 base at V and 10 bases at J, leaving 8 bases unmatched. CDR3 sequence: CASSLGRLREGEQFF. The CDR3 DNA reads TGTGCCAGCAGTTTAGGGCGCCTGCGGGAGGGGGAGCAGTTCTTC.

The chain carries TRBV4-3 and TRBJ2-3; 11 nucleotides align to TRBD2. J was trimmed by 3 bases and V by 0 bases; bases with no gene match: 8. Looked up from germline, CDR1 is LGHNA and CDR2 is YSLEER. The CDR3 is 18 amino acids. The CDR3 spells CASSQDVPSGGFTDTQYF. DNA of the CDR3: TGCGCCAGCAGCCAAGATGTTCCTAGCGGGGGGTTTACAGATACGCAGTATTTT.

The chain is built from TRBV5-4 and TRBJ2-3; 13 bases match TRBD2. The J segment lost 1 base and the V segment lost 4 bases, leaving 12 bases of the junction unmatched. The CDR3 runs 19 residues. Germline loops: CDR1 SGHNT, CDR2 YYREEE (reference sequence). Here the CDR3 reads CASSAPLAGGEFGTDTQYF. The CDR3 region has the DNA TGTGCCAGCAGCGCCCCACTAGCGGGAGGGGAATTTGGCACAGATACGCAGTATTTT.

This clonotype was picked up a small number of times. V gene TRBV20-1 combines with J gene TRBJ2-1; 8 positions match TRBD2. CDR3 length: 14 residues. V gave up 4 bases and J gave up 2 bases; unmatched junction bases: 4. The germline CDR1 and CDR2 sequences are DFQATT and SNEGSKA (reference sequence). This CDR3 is CSATSGSPYNEQFF. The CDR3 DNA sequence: TGCAGTGCTACCAGCGGGAGCCCCTACAATGAGCAGTTCTTC.